This TCR beta chain was captured by sequencing in a study of cytomegalovirus exposure and HLA in healthy donors. General study points: Roughly even sequencing depth across donors was the assumption behind the presence/absence analyses. An analysis done earlier found most TCR beta V segments productive about 90% or about 30% of the time.

With respect to this clone: Its antigen remains unidentified.

Germline loops: CDR1 SQVTM, CDR2 ANQGSEA. CDR3 length equals 13 residues. V lost 3 bases and J 5 bases, leaving 13 bases between the germline ends. Primers included in the PCR were 60 Vbeta and 13 Jbeta primers. Produced via immunoSEQ multiplex PCR; TCRdb's table is partial and in-frame only. The data contain 100,000 to 150,000 clones, around 72% of them singletons. Material for sequencing was PBMCs. The chain uses TRBV29-1 and TRBJ1-2; D is unresolved. The receptor was isolated from a human donor in good health. The DNA of the CDR3 is TGCAGCGTTGATCCACCCTGGCCTTATGGCTACACCTTC. Protein: CSVDPPWPYGYTF.